This TCR beta chain is from a study of tumor-infiltrating lymphocytes in primary liver carcinoma. Looking at the study overall: Tumors were staged T1-T3 N0M0 and measured about 4 to 11 cm across. Tissue type made little difference to sample yields of roughly 3.65 to 8 million productive TCRbeta reads.

Study-level points and caveats: Tumor top-250-clone fractions significantly exceeded those of blood (p = 0.039). Tumor-adjacent and tumor-blood pairs overlapped less than tumor region pairs did.

Comments on this clonotype: Its antigen is unidentified.

In germline, CDR1 is ENHRY, CDR2 SYGVKD. The CDR3 contains 16 residues. The source material, about 17-31 mg of unsorted bulk tissue, was used to co-extract RNA and DNA. TCR beta cDNA was reverse-transcribed from about 500 ng of total RNA. The reaction used a constant-region primer and ProtoScript II reverse transcriptase. Libraries for TCR beta were built through three nested multiplex PCR rounds, which together made up a slightly modified ARM-PCR procedure. Use of TRBV1-TRBV30 forward primers with a C-beta reverse primer characterized the first two PCR rounds, which lasted roughly 9 cycles each. TCRdb used MiXCR to reprocess the multiplex PCR reads, holding one entry per CDR3 protein. Of more than 70,000 distinct CDR3 sequences in the sample, 69% were seen once.

Sequencing was carried out using tumor-adjacent normal liver tissue. The source of this sequence is a man aged 35 to 55 with primary liver carcinoma and hepatitis B virus infection. The V gene is TRBV10-3, the J gene TRBJ2-7, with D hard to call. This CDR3 reads CAISVNRAEGYNEQVV. CDR3 nucleotide sequence: TGTGCCATCTCAGTGAATAGGGCAGAAGGATACAATGAGCAGGTCGTC.